The present entry profiles one TCR beta chain with its context. This specimen comes from a study of molecular identifiers for immune sequencing clone quantification. It was with previously described methods and listed TCR primers that bulk TCR libraries were made. TCRdb processed the PCR reads anew with MiXCR; each CDR3 protein has one entry. Here the sample spans more than 450,000 distinct CDR3 sequences, roughly 25% being singletons. Researchers sorted naive CD8 T cells as cells that were CD8+CD4-CCR7+CD45RA+. V shed 3 bases and J shed 7 bases, with 6 bases lying between them. This CDR3 has 11 residues. Germline V lookup: CDR1 KGHSH, CDR2 LQKENI.

Sequencing used naive CD8+ T cells from blood, with Jurkat cell RNA spiked in. Subset meaning: FACS-sorted CD8+CD4-CCR7+CD45RA+ naive T cells. The rearrangement links TRBV18 to TRBJ1-1; D remains ambiguous. This TCR was sampled from a human donor in good health. Some libraries in this study had Jurkat cell RNA spiked in. The CDR3 loop reads CASSPTIEAFF. For the CDR3, the DNA is TGTGCCAGCTCACCTACGATTGAAGCTTTCTTT.